The 4 T cell receptor beta chains given below trace back to one sample, sequenced in a study of T cells in Graves' hyperthyroidism and ophthalmopathy. Template material for amplifying TCR beta CDR3 regions consisted of RNA transcripts. The HTBI set primed first-round TCR CDR3 RT-PCR. One entry per CDR3 protein, called by TCRdb with MiXCR from the multiplex PCR reads. This sample carries fewer than 600,000 distinct CDR3 sequences, about 14% of them seen once, and the ten largest clones take approximately 15%. Sequencing used blood. The receptors were sampled from a woman aged 40 to 49 with Graves' hyperthyroidism.

The sample holds many counts of this clonotype. CDR3 region: CATSRFTGDGGYGYTF. In DNA, the CDR3 is TGTGCCACCAGCAGATTTACAGGGGACGGGGGCTATGGCTACACCTTC. The gene calls are TRBV15 and TRBJ1-2; 7 bases map to TRBD1. The CDR3 contains 16 residues. J lost 4 bases, V lost 2 bases, and 10 bases had no gene match. Looked up from germline, CDR1 is LNHNV and CDR2 is YYDKDF (reference sequence).

A note on this clonotype: This may stem from a read error, because a much larger clone lies one nucleotide away. The chain employs TRBV4-1 and TRBJ2-1; D is possibly TRBD2 (5 bases). From germline, CDR1 is MGHRA and CDR2 YSYEKL. Trimming removed 6 bases at V and 2 bases at J, with 14 bases between. This CDR3 spans 15 amino acids. CDR3 loop: CASRPEGAPYNEQFF. The DNA of the CDR3 is TGCGCCAGCAGGCCTGAGGGAGCGCCCTACAATGAGCAGTTCTTC.

This clonotype was counted ten times or more. The chain couples TRBV7-6 to TRBJ2-1; 13 bases line up with TRBD2. Germline V lookup: CDR1 SGHVS, CDR2 FNYEAQ. After removal of 3 bases from V and 2 bases from J, the junction contained 1 base not matched to a gene. This CDR3 region has 16 residues. CDR3 sequence: CASSFTSGRAYNEQFF. For the CDR3, the DNA is TGTGCCAGCAGCTTTACTAGCGGGAGGGCCTACAATGAGCAGTTCTTC.

The chain couples TRBV14 to TRBJ2-3, with D perhaps TRBD1 (7 bases). With 4 bases removed from V and 7 bases from J, the gap between germline ends came to 24 bases. The germline gives CDR1 SGHDN, CDR2 FVKESK. This CDR3 is built from 17 residues. CDR3 region: CASSRWGDSDLGNTQYF. CDR3 DNA: TGTGCCAGCAGCCGCTGGGGGGACAGCGACTTGGGGAATACGCAGTATTTT.